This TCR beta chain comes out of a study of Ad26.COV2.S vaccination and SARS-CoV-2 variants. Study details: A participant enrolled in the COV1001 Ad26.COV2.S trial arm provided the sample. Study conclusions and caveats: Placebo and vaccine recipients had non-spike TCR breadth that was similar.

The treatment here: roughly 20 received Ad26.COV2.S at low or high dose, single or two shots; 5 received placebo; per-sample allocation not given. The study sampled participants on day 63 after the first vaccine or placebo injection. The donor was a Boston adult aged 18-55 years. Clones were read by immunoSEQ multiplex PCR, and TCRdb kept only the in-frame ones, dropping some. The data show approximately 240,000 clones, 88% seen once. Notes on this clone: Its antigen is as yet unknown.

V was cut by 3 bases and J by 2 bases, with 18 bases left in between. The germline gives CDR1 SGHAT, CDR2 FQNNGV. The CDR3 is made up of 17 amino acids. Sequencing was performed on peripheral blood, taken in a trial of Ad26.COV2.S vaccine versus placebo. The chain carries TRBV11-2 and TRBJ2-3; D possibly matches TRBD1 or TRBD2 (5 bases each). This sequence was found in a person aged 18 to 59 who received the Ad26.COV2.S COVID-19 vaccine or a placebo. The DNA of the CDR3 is TGTGCCAGCAGCTTTTCCGGGGCAGGGTATTTCACAGATACGCAGTATTTT. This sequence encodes CASSFSGAGYFTDTQYF.